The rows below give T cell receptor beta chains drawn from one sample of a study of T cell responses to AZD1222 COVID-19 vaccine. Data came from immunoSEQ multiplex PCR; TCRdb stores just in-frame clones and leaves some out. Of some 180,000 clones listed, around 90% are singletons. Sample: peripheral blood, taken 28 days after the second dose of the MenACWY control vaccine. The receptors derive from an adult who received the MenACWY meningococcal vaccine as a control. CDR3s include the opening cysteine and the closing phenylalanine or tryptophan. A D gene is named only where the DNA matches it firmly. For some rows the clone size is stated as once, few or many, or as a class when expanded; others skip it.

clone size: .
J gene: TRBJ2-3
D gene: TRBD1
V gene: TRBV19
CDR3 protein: CASSGGTGELNTQYF
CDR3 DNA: TGTGCCAGTAGTGGCGGGACAGGGGAACTTAATACGCAGTATTTT

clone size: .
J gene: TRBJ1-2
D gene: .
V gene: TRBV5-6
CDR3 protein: CASSLFRGDYTF
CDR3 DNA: TGTGCCAGCAGCTTGTTTAGGGGTGACTACACCTTC

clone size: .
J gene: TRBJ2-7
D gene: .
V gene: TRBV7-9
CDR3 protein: CASSPETSKRYEQYF
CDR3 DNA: TGTGCCAGCAGCCCTGAGACTAGTAAGCGGTACGAGCAGTACTTC

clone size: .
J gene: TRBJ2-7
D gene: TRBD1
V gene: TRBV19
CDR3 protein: CASAWDRGYEQYF
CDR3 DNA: TGTGCCAGTGCCTGGGACAGGGGGTACGAGCAGTACTTC

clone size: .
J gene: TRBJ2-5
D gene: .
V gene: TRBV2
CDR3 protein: CASSLGGNQETQYF
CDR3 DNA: TGTGCCAGCAGCCTGGGCGGCAACCAAGAGACCCAGTACTTC

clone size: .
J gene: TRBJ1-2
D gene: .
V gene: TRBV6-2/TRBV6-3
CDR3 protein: CASSYEGPNYGYTF
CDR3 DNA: TGTGCCAGCAGTTACGAAGGGCCCAACTATGGCTACACCTTC

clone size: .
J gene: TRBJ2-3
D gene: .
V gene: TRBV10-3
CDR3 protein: CAAASPSERTTDTQYF
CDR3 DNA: TGTGCCGCCGCTAGTCCCAGTGAGCGGACCACAGATACGCAGTATTTT

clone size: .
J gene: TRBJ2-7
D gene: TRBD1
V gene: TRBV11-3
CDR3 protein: CAIRRTGGYEQYF
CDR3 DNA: TGTGCCATCCGACGGACAGGGGGCTACGAGCAGTACTTC

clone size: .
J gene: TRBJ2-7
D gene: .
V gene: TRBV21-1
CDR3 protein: CASSAPGTGVNEQYF
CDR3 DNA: TGTGCCAGCAGCGCCCCCGGGACAGGGGTGAACGAGCAGTACTTC

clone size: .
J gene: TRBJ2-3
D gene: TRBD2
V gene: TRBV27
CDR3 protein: CASSSGTSGRNTQYF
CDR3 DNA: TGTGCCAGCAGCAGCGGGACTAGCGGGCGGAATACGCAGTATTTT

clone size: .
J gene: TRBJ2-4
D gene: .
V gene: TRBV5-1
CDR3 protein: CASNPQPLAKNIQYF
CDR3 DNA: TGCGCCAGCAATCCCCAACCGTTAGCCAAAAACATTCAGTACTTC

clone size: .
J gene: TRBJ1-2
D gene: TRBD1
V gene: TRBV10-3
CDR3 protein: CATTRDRDYGYTF
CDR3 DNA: TGTGCCACTACCCGGGACAGGGATTATGGCTACACCTTC

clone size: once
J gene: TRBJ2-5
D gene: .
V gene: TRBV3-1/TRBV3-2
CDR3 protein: CASSQGGGQSVTQYF
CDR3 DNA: TGTGCCAGCAGCCAAGGTGGGGGGCAGAGCGTGACCCAGTACTTC

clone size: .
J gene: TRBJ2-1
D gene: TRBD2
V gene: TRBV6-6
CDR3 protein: CASRDLAGYTEQFF
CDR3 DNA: TGTGCCAGCAGGGACCTAGCGGGGTACACCGAGCAGTTCTTC

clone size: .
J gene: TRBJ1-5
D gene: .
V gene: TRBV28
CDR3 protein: CASSLITDNQPQHF
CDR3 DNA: TGTGCCAGCAGTTTAATCACAGACAATCAGCCCCAGCATTTT

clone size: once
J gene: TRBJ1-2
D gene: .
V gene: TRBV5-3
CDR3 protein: CARRICREVDGYTF
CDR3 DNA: TGTGCCAGAAGGATATGCAGGGAGGTAGATGGCTACACCTTC

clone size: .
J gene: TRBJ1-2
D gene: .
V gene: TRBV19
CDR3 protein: CASSIRSFYGYTF
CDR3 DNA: TGTGCCAGTAGTATTAGGAGTTTTTATGGCTACACCTTC

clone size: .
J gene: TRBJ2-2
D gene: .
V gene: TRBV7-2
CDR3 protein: CASSLVGYTGELFF
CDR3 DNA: TGTGCCAGCAGCTTAGTTGGGTACACCGGGGAGCTGTTTTTT

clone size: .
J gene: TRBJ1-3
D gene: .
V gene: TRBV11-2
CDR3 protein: CASSLPGSGNTIYF
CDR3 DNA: TGTGCCAGCAGCTTACCGGGCTCTGGAAACACCATATATTTT

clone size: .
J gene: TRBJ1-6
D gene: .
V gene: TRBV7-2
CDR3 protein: CASSLGVPNSPLHF
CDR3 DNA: TGTGCCAGCAGCCTAGGGGTCCCAAATTCACCCCTCCACTTT

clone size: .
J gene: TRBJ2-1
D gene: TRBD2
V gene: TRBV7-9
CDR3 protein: CASSPVGTSGRRNEQFF
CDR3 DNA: TGTGCCAGCAGCCCAGTAGGGACTAGCGGGAGGAGGAATGAGCAGTTCTTC

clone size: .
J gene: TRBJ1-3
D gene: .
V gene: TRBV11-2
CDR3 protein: CASSLDRSGNTIYF
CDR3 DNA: TGTGCCAGCAGCCTCGACAGGTCTGGAAACACCATATATTTT

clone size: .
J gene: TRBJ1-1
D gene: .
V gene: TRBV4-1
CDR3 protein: CASSQPATEAFF
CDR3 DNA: TGCGCCAGCAGCCAACCAGCCACTGAAGCTTTCTTT

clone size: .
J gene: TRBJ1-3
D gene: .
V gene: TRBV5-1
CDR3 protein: CASSPSGGAGNTIYF
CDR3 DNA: TGCGCCAGCAGCCCTTCTGGGGGAGCTGGAAACACCATATATTTT

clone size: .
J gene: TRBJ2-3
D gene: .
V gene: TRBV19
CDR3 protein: CASSMVTDTQYF
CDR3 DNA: TGTGCCAGTAGTATGGTCACAGATACGCAGTATTTT

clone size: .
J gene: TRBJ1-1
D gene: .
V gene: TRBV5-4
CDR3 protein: CASSPDSLNTEAFF
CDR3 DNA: TGTGCCAGCAGCCCCGACTCCTTGAACACTGAAGCTTTCTTT

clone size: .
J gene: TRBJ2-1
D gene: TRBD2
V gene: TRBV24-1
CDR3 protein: CATSDPPSGTYNEQFF
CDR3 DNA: TGTGCCACCAGTGATCCCCCTAGCGGTACCTACAATGAGCAGTTCTTC

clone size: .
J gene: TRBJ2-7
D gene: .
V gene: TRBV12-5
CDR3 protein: CASGLGRFTRDEQYF
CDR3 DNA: TGTGCTAGTGGTTTGGGACGCTTTACAAGGGACGAGCAGTACTTC

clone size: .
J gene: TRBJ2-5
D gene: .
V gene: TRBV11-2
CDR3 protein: CASAGQLTQETQYF
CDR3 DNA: TGTGCCAGTGCAGGACAACTTACCCAAGAGACCCAGTACTTC

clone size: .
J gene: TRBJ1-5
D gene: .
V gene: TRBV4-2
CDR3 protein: CASSQETGLRGQPQHF
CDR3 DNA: TGTGCCAGCAGCCAAGAGACGGGTCTACGAGGGCAGCCCCAGCATTTT

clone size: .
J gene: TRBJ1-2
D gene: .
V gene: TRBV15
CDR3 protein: CATSRGGARGNYGYTF
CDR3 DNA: TGTGCCACCAGCAGAGGGGGAGCTAGGGGGAACTATGGCTACACCTTC